One sample yielded the 10 T cell receptor beta chains listed below, sequenced in a study of shared clonotypes between healthy human individuals. Assay used: immunoSEQ multiplex PCR; TCRdb lists only in-frame clones, some missing. The sample consists of hundreds of thousands of clones, roughly 95% of them appearing once. CD45RO negativity and positive selection for CCR7 defined naive CD8 cells, a population that excluded terminally differentiated effector memory CD45RA+ cells. The source material was naive CD8+ T cells sorted from blood. These receptor sequences come from a woman in her 30s in good health.

The rearrangement uses TRBV13 and TRBJ2-7; the match to TRBD1 covers 11 bases. The CDR3 consists of 15 residues. V was clipped by 8 bases and J by 7 bases; unmatched bases: 13. Germline assignment: CDR1 PRHDT and CDR2 FYEKMQ (reference sequence). CDR3 sequence reads: CASGQPGQGVEEQYF. CDR3 in DNA: TGTGCCAGCGGACAACCGGGACAGGGGGTCGAGGAGCAGTACTTC.

This clone is a singleton in its sample. The V call is TRBV5-1, the J call TRBJ2-1; TRBD1 might be the D (5 bases). V shed 4 bases and J shed 7 bases, with 9 bases lying between them. Germline-derived CDR1 and CDR2 are SGHRS and YFSETQ. The CDR3 has 12 residues. The CDR3 here is CASSIGENEQFF. For the CDR3, the DNA is TGCGCCAGCAGCATAGGGGAAAATGAGCAGTTCTTC.

The V and J genes are TRBV27 and TRBJ2-7; D assignment may be TRBD1 or TRBD2 (5 bases each). The CDR3 is 15 residues long. The germline CDR1 and CDR2 sequences are MNHEY and SMNVEV (reference sequence). Trimming removed 3 bases from V and 3 bases from J, with 15 bases in between. Here the CDR3 reads CASSFRGTEHYEQYF. The CDR3 coding sequence is TGTGCCAGCAGTTTCAGAGGGACGGAACACTACGAGCAGTACTTC.

The V call is TRBV28, the J call TRBJ2-1, with TRBD2 matching over 7 bases. In germline, CDR1 is MDHEN, CDR2 SYDVKM. The CDR3 is 16 residues long. The V and J ends lost 5 bases and 1 base, in that order; junction bases with no gene match: 8. In DNA form, the CDR3 reads TGTGCCAGCAGTAGGGTGGCGGGAGAGTCCTACAATGAGCAGTTCTTC. Encoded protein: CASSRVAGESYNEQFF. The full variable domain, completed using reference TRBV28 and TRBJ2-1, is DVKVTQSSRYLVKRTGEKVFLECVQDMDHENMFWYRQDPGLGLRLIYFSYDVKMKEKGDIPEGYSVSREKKERFSLILESASTNQTSMYLCASSRVAGESYNEQFFGPGTRLTVL.

The chain combines TRBV5-6 with TRBJ2-7; D perhaps matches TRBD1 (5 bases). The germline V gene has CDR1 SGHDT and CDR2 YYEEEE. V lost 4 bases, J lost 2 bases, and 13 bases lay in between. This CDR3 has 14 residues. This CDR3 reads CASSLTDNTYEQYF. CDR3 nucleotides: TGTGCCAGCAGCCTAACGGACAACACCTACGAGCAGTACTTC.

This clone was observed a single time. J is TRBJ2-1 and V is TRBV27, with a tentative D call TRBD2 (6 bases). Trimming cost V 7 bases and J 4 bases, with 17 bases left between them. The germline V gene has CDR1 MNHEY and CDR2 SMNVEV (reference sequence). CDR3 length: 15 amino acids. Here the CDR3 reads CASTGGTGVYNEQFF. CDR3 in DNA: TGTGCCAGCACCGGGGGAACGGGGGTTTACAATGAGCAGTTCTTC.

The chain joins TRBV28 to TRBJ2-7; unclear D gene. The CDR3 extends over 13 amino acids. Germline V gene lookup returns CDR1 MDHEN and CDR2 SYDVKM. Deletions cut 2 bases from V and 4 bases from J, with 9 bases between. The CDR3 DNA reads TGTGCCAGCAGTTTAGAGACATTTTACGAGCAGTACTTC. Translation: CASSLETFYEQYF.

This chain links TRBV30 with TRBJ1-5; no reliable D call. Trimming pared 4 bases from V and 6 bases from J, leaving 16 bases between. The CDR3 is made up of 14 amino acids. CDR1 and CDR2 from the germline V gene are GTSNPN and SVGIG (reference sequence). The CDR3 nucleotides read TGTGCCTGGATGAGGGCGTCGGGGAGTCAGCCCCAGCATTTT. Its protein product is CAWMRASGSQPQHF.

The chain is built from TRBV5-6 and TRBJ2-1; 12 nucleotides line up with TRBD2. Germline V gene sequence: CDR1 SGHDT, CDR2 YYEEEE. The CDR3 contains 16 residues. Trimming at V came to 0 bases and at J to 9 bases, leaving 7 bases not matched to a gene. The chain's CDR3 is CASSLGTSGNLGEQFF. The CDR3 DNA reads as TGTGCCAGCAGCTTGGGGACTAGCGGGAATTTAGGTGAGCAGTTCTTC.

Of note for this clone: Other DNA sequences of this sample code for an identical CDR3. The chain combines TRBV7-2 with TRBJ1-1; D is unresolved. This CDR3 is built from 12 residues. The germline CDR1 and CDR2 sequences are SGHTA and FQGNSA. Trimming removed 3 bases from V and 5 bases from J, with 7 bases in between. CDR3 nucleotide sequence: TGTGCCAGCAGCTTCGTGGGGACTGAAGCTTTCTTT. Its protein is CASSFVGTEAFF.